This T cell receptor (beta chain) was observed in a study of blood T cell repertoires in COVID-19. About the study: Sites across the United States, Italy and Spain contributed samples from acute and convalescent COVID-19. T cells, B-cell-depleted T cells, or PBMCs provided the cDNA or gDNA that served as material.

This CDR3 has 17 amino acids. Germline CDR1 is SGHAT and CDR2 is FQNNGV. V gave up 4 bases and J gave up 8 bases; unmatched junction bases: 15. In the original workflow: Estimation of nucleated cell counts was performed using reference gene primer amplification. Sequencing used immunoSEQ multiplex PCR; TCRdb keeps in-frame clones, though not all of them. V, J and clone size derive from that table, while D and trimming were established from the DNA sequence. The sample lists 270,000 or so clones, under 90% seen once, with just under 0.95% in the top ten. Sequenced input: peripheral blood. The chain carries TRBV11-2 and TRBJ2-1; 9 nucleotides line up with TRBD2. The source is a woman between 35 and 50 years old who had recovered from COVID-19. The CDR3 region is CASSSLLSAGGRYEQFF. The CDR3 DNA reads TGTGCCAGCAGCTCCCTTTTGTCGGCGGGAGGGAGGTATGAGCAGTTCTTC. The whole variable domain, filled in from reference TRBV11-2 and TRBJ2-1, reads EAGVAQSPRYKIIEKRQSVAFWCNPISGHATLYWYQQILGQGPKLLIQFQNNGVVDDSQLPKDRFSAERLKGVDSTLKIQPAKLEDSAVYLCASSSLLSAGGRYEQFFGPGTRLTVL.